These T cell receptor beta chains were read from a single sample in a study of T cell changes during pregnancy in multiple sclerosis. Repertoires were generated with immunoSEQ multiplex PCR, while TCRdb's copy carries only in-frame clones and drops some. The table includes over 50,000 clones, approximately 90% detected once. This sample comprised peripheral blood, obtained in the first trimester of pregnancy. The receptors stem from a female donor in good health, enrolled as a control in a pregnancy study. Each CDR3 is given with its conserved first and last residue. D genes are given only for firm matches. Clone sizes are given selectively: once, few, many, or a class where the clone is expanded.

>TRBV19|.|.|TRBJ2-3
CASSINFVSDTQYF
TGTGCCAGTAGTATAAACTTTGTCTCAGATACGCAGTATTTT
>TRBV2|.|TRBD1|TRBJ1-4
CASSDLGTGGTGTNEKLFF
TGTGCCAGCAGTGATTTGGGGACAGGGGGAACAGGGACTAATGAAAAACTGTTTTTT
>TRBV30|few|TRBD1|TRBJ1-2
CAWSSGTGMNGYTF
TGTGCCTGGAGTTCCGGGACAGGGATGAATGGCTACACCTTC
>TRBV19|.|TRBD1|TRBJ2-2
CASSIVTGVTGELFF
TGTGCCAGTAGTATCGTGACAGGGGTCACCGGGGAGCTGTTTTTT
>TRBV6-1|.|.|TRBJ2-2
CASSVIRGSGELFF
TGTGCCAGCAGTGTTATCAGGGGTTCCGGGGAGCTGTTTTTT
>TRBV5-1|.|.|TRBJ1-2
CASSFIQGIYGYTF
TGCGCCAGCAGCTTCATACAGGGCATCTATGGCTACACCTTC
>TRBV6-5|.|TRBD1|TRBJ1-1
CASSYQGASTEAFF
TGTGCCAGCAGTTACCAGGGGGCTAGCACTGAAGCTTTCTTT
>TRBV7-8|.|TRBD1|TRBJ1-3
CASSSDRGHGNTIYF
TGTGCCAGCAGCTCCGACAGGGGGCATGGAAACACCATATATTTT
>TRBV27|once|TRBD1|TRBJ2-1
CASSDRGEERARYNEQFF
TGTGCCAGCAGCGACAGGGGAGAGGAACGGGCCCGCTACAATGAGCAGTTCTTC
>TRBV28|.|TRBD1|TRBJ2-1
CASSFSGGGEQFF
TGTGCCAGCAGTTTTTCAGGGGGCGGTGAGCAGTTCTTC
>TRBV7-9|.|TRBD1|TRBJ2-5
CASSFAVRQGWETQYF
TGTGCCAGCAGCTTTGCCGTTAGACAGGGGTGGGAGACCCAGTACTTC
>TRBV4-3|.|.|TRBJ1-6
CASSQVFSTGSPLHF
TGCGCCAGCAGCCAAGTTTTCTCAACGGGTTCACCCCTCCACTTT
>TRBV30|.|TRBD2|TRBJ2-2
CAWNGGGGMNTGELFF
TGTGCCTGGAATGGTGGCGGGGGGATGAACACCGGGGAGCTGTTTTTT
>TRBV6-5|once|TRBD1|TRBJ1-2
CASSYSMTGSLNYTF
TGTGCCAGCAGTTACTCAATGACAGGGTCTCTAAACTACACCTTC
>TRBV2|.|.|TRBJ1-1
CASTGNTEAFF
TGTGCCAGCACGGGGAACACTGAAGCTTTCTTT
>TRBV9|.|.|TRBJ2-6
CASSYSNPDSATFSGANVLTF
TGTGCCAGCAGCTATTCTAACCCAGACAGTGCGACCTTCTCTGGGGCCAACGTCCTGACTTTC
>TRBV30|.|TRBD1|TRBJ1-1
CAWSRGLGAFF
TGTGCCTGGAGTAGGGGGCTTGGAGCTTTCTTT
>TRBV4-2|once|TRBD2|TRBJ2-1
CASSQSTGLAGGDEQFF
TGTGCCAGCAGCCAATCAACGGGGCTAGCGGGGGGTGATGAGCAGTTCTTC
>TRBV7-3|once|TRBD1|TRBJ1-1
CASSLRQGSGTEAFF
TGTGCCAGCAGCTTACGACAGGGGAGTGGCACTGAAGCTTTCTTT
>TRBV9|.|.|TRBJ2-2
CASSVAMGPGELFF
TGTGCCAGCAGCGTAGCTATGGGGCCCGGGGAGCTGTTTTTT
>TRBV7-8|.|TRBD1|TRBJ1-6
CASSLRQGNNSPLHF
TGTGCCAGCAGCTTACGACAGGGAAATAATTCACCCCTCCACTTT
>TRBV18|.|TRBD1|TRBJ1-1
CASSPFQEPGQGNTEAFF
TGTGCCAGCTCACCATTCCAAGAACCGGGACAGGGGAACACTGAAGCTTTCTTT
>TRBV7-2|.|.|TRBJ1-1
CASSLGLSMNTEAFF
TGTGCCAGCAGCTTGGGCCTAAGCATGAACACTGAAGCTTTCTTT
>TRBV7-3|.|.|TRBJ2-2
CASSLGRTGELFF
TGTGCCAGCAGCTTAGGCCGAACCGGGGAGCTGTTTTTT
>TRBV7-9|.|.|TRBJ1-1
CASSLRVETEAFF
TGTGCCAGCAGCTTGAGAGTCGAGACTGAAGCTTTCTTT
>TRBV7-2|.|TRBD1|TRBJ1-2
CASSKSRGQGTYGYTF
TGTGCCAGCAGCAAAAGCAGGGGGCAGGGGACCTATGGCTACACCTTC
>TRBV12-5|.|TRBD1|TRBJ1-2
CASAPGQGRYGYTF
TGTGCTAGTGCCCCGGGACAGGGGAGGTATGGCTACACCTTC
>TRBV27|.|.|TRBJ2-7
CASSRALQGTVYEQYF
TGTGCCAGCAGCCGAGCCTTACAGGGGACTGTTTACGAGCAGTACTTC